The 5 T cell receptor beta chains reported below all come from one sample, sequenced in a study of T-cell reconstitution after alpha-beta-depleted transplantation in children. Molecular barcoding with unique molecular identifiers was used for the TCRbeta library. TCRdb processed the PCR reads anew with MiXCR; each CDR3 protein has one entry. The table shows approximately 500,000 distinct CDR3 sequences, with about 10% occurring only once. The sample in question was PBMCs, obtained before TCRalphabeta/CD19-depleted stem cell transplant. These receptors were obtained from a child aged 2 to 9 with inherited bone marrow failure, due to receive a stem cell transplant.

This clonotype occurred a few times. The chain recombines TRBV19 with TRBJ2-1; D is unresolved. CDR3 size: 13 residues. The V gene's germline CDR1 is LNHDA and CDR2 SQIVND (reference sequence). Deletions cut 0 bases from V and 4 bases from J, with 4 bases between. In DNA, the CDR3 is TGTGCCAGTAGTATAGACAGATACAATGAGCAGTTCTTC. Translation: CASSIDRYNEQFF.

On this clonotype itself: Being one base from a much bigger clone, this may be a read error. The chain uses TRBV7-9 and TRBJ2-7; the match to TRBD1 covers 7 bases. Germline CDR1 reads SEHNR; CDR2 reads FQNEAQ (reference sequence). V was clipped by 4 bases and J by 6 bases; unmatched bases: 12. The CDR3 contains 15 residues. The CDR3 DNA sequence: TGTGCCAGCAGCTCAACCGGGACAGCGGATCTCGAGCAGTACTTC. It is translated as CASSSTGTADLEQYF.

On this clonotype itself: A single base separates this from a much larger clone, so it may be a read error. The rearrangement joins TRBV4-3 to TRBJ2-4; 9 positions agree with TRBD2. The V segment lost 0 bases and the J segment 11 bases; nucleotides outside the gene matches: 5. This CDR3 contains 14 residues. Looked up from germline, CDR1 is LGHNA and CDR2 is YSLEER. CDR3 sequence (DNA): TGCGCCAGCAGCCAAGATCCTAGCGGGGACGTTCAGTACTTC. This codes for CASSQDPSGDVQYF.

Only a few counts were recorded for this clonotype. This rearrangement joins TRBV27 to TRBJ2-2, with TRBD2 matching over 10 bases. The J segment lost 4 bases and the V segment lost 5 bases, leaving 10 bases of the junction unmatched. The CDR3 spans 17 residues. Germline V CDR1 and CDR2: MNHEY, SMNVEV (reference sequence). CDR3 coding DNA: TGTGCCAGCAGTCAAAGGGGTAGCGGGAGGCTCACCGGGGAGCTGTTTTTT. It yields the protein CASSQRGSGRLTGELFF.

This clonotype showed up many times. CDR3 sequence: CASSHGDWGADTQYF. In DNA, the CDR3 is TGCGCCAGCAGCCACGGGGATTGGGGCGCAGATACGCAGTATTTT. The chain is built from TRBV4-3 and TRBJ2-3; D possibly matches TRBD1 or TRBD2 (5 bases each). Trimming removed 3 bases at V and 4 bases at J, with 14 bases between. Germline assignment: CDR1 LGHNA and CDR2 YSLEER. The CDR3 is made up of 15 amino acids.